The 27 T cell receptor beta chains presented below share a single source sample, sequenced in a study of blood T cell repertoires in COVID-19. Repertoires were generated with immunoSEQ multiplex PCR, while TCRdb's copy carries only in-frame clones and drops some. Of 290,000 or so clones listed, approximately 86% are singletons. The specimen sequenced was peripheral blood. The receptors were sampled from a man aged 70 or older with acute or convalescent COVID-19.

V is TRBV27 and J is TRBJ2-5; TRBD1 matches at 9 bases. CDR3 length equals 15 residues. The J segment lost 5 bases and the V segment lost 3 bases, leaving 7 bases of the junction unmatched. The V gene's germline CDR1 is MNHEY and CDR2 SMNVEV (reference sequence). The CDR3 nucleotides are TGTGCCAGCAGTTTCGGGACAGGGTCAGGGGAGACCCAGTACTTC. The encoded protein is CASSFGTGSGETQYF.

The chain uses TRBV27 and TRBJ2-5; 7 bases align to TRBD1. The CDR3 length is 15 residues. Germline V gene data show CDR1 as MNHEY and CDR2 as SMNVEV (reference sequence). J lost 4 bases, V lost 3 bases, and 8 bases had no gene match. CDR3 sequence (DNA): TGTGCCAGCAGTTTGACAGGGATTCGGGGAGAGACCCAGTACTTC. This encodes CASSLTGIRGETQYF.

The rearrangement joins TRBV5-4 to TRBJ2-5; 7 bases fit TRBD2. J gave up 5 bases and V 2 bases, and 6 bases lay outside the gene matches. CDR3 length: 14 residues. CDR1 is SGHNT, CDR2 YYREEE, per germline (reference sequence). The CDR3 sequence is CASSFSGTTETQYF. The CDR3 bases are TGTGCCAGCAGCTTTTCCGGGACTACGGAGACCCAGTACTTC.

This CDR3 reads CASSLGGQGDGYTF. The DNA for the CDR3 is TGTGCCAGCAGTTTAGGTGGACAGGGGGATGGCTACACCTTC. The rearrangement links TRBV28 to TRBJ1-2, with 10 positions matching TRBD1. Trimming cost V 2 bases and J 6 bases; bases outside gene matches: 3. This CDR3 comprises 14 residues. Germline assignment: CDR1 MDHEN and CDR2 SYDVKM.

This clone was detected once. The chain recombines TRBV5-4 with TRBJ2-2; 8 bases fit TRBD1. V lost 0 bases, J lost 7 bases, and 8 bases stayed unmatched. The CDR3 spans 16 residues. Germline V lookup: CDR1 SGHNT, CDR2 YYREEE (reference sequence). The CDR3 nucleotides are TGTGCCAGCAGCTTGGGTCAGGGGGCGCGAGTCGGGGAGCTGTTTTTT. Residues: CASSLGQGARVGELFF.

This clone was seen a few times. The chain employs TRBV13 and TRBJ2-4; D perhaps matches TRBD2 (5 bases). Germline values: CDR1 PRHDT, CDR2 FYEKMQ (reference sequence). V was shortened by 4 bases and J by 1 base, with 8 bases between the two germline ends. CDR3 length equals 14 residues. The CDR3 spells CASSSEVAKNIQYF. The DNA of the CDR3 is TGTGCCAGCAGCTCGGAGGTGGCCAAAAACATTCAGTACTTC. Complete variable domain (other parts from reference TRBV13 and TRBJ2-4): AAGVIQSPRHLIKEKRETATLKCYPIPRHDTVYWYQQGPGQDPQFLISFYEKMQSDKGSIPDRFSAQQFSDYHSELNMSSLELGDSALYFCASSSEVAKNIQYFGAGTRLSVL.

This chain uses TRBV5-5 with TRBJ2-1; perhaps TRBD2 as D (6 bases). The CDR3 loop spans 12 amino acids. V was pared by 7 bases and J by 10 bases, with 15 bases between. The germline CDR1 and CDR2 sequences are SGHKS and YYEKEE (reference sequence). For the CDR3, the DNA is TGTGCCAGCCTAAGACTAGGGAACGAGCAGTTCTTC. Protein product: CASLRLGNEQFF.

The genes are TRBV11-2 and TRBJ1-5; D gene uncertain. CDR1 and CDR2 from the germline V gene are SGHAT and FQNNGV. Trimming took 2 bases from V and 4 from J, leaving 6 bases between them. The CDR3 consists of 13 residues. The DNA for the CDR3 is TGTGCCAGCAGCTTAAATCAGAATCAGCCCCAGCATTTT. Amino acids: CASSLNQNQPQHF.

This clone was picked up one time. The rearrangement joins TRBV6-5 to TRBJ2-6; a weak D match, TRBD2 (5 bases). CDR3 length: 16 residues. Trimming left V 4 bases short and J 4 bases short, with 14 bases between. CDR1 and CDR2 from the germline V gene are MNHEY and SVGAGI. In nucleotides, the CDR3 is TGTGCCAGCAGTTCTGGCCCCCCGGGGGGGGCCAACGTCCTGACTTTC. Its translation: CASSSGPPGGANVLTF.

The rearrangement uses TRBV6-5 and TRBJ2-7; the D gene is possibly TRBD1 (6 bases). Germline-derived CDR1 and CDR2 are MNHEY and SVGAGI. This CDR3 has 14 amino acids. V gave up 2 bases and J gave up 1 base, with 9 bases separating them. CDR3 nucleotides: TGTGCCAGCAGTTACGGCAGGGGATCCTACGAGCAGTACTTC. It yields the protein CASSYGRGSYEQYF.

This rearrangement joins TRBV6-2 or TRBV6-3 to TRBJ2-6, with D possibly matching TRBD2 (5 bases). The V and J ends lost 5 bases and 0 bases respectively, with 11 bases between them. The germline gives CDR1 MNHEY, CDR2 SVGEGT. This CDR3 comprises 16 residues. CDR3 amino acids: CASSPGSSSGANVLTF. For the CDR3, the DNA is TGTGCCAGCAGTCCGGGGTCGAGCTCTGGGGCCAACGTCCTGACTTTC.

V is TRBV4-2 and J is TRBJ2-3; TRBD2 agrees at 11 bases. Per germline, CDR1 LGHNA and CDR2 YNFKEQ. This CDR3 has 17 amino acids. Trimming took 1 base from V and 2 from J; bases not matched to a gene: 5. The chain's CDR3 is CASSQAASGGYTDTQYF. CDR3 DNA: TGTGCCAGCAGCCAAGCGGCTAGCGGGGGGTACACAGATACGCAGTATTTT.

The J gene is TRBJ2-5, the V gene TRBV4-3, with 11 nucleotides matching TRBD2. CDR3 length: 15 residues. J lost 5 bases, V lost 5 bases, and 7 bases had no gene match. Per the germline V gene, CDR1 is LGHNA and CDR2 is YSLEER. This chain's CDR3 is CASSKLAGVLETQYF. The CDR3 DNA sequence: TGCGCCAGCAGCAAACTAGCGGGAGTTTTGGAGACCCAGTACTTC.

DNA for the CDR3: TGTGCCAGCAGTTACTCGAAGAGTGACTATGGCTACACCTTC. Translation: CASSYSKSDYGYTF. The chain uses TRBV6-5 and TRBJ1-2; D remains unclear. The CDR3 consists of 14 residues. Per the germline V gene, CDR1 is MNHEY and CDR2 is SVGAGI. V dropped 0 bases and J dropped 3 bases, with 8 bases sitting between them.

The V call is TRBV5-4, the J call TRBJ2-2, with TRBD1 identical over 7 bases. The germline V gene encodes CDR1 SGHNT and CDR2 YYREEE (reference sequence). After removal of 2 bases from V and 7 bases from J, the junction contained 8 bases not matched to a gene. This CDR3 has 15 amino acids. CDR3 region: CASSFSRGQNGELFF. CDR3 in DNA: TGTGCCAGCAGCTTCAGTAGGGGGCAGAACGGGGAGCTGTTTTTT. The full variable domain, in which reference TRBV5-4 and TRBJ2-2 provide the parts outside the CDR3, is ETGVTQSPTHLIKTRGQQVTLRCSSQSGHNTVSWYQQALGQGPQFIFQYYREEENGRGNFPPRFSGLQFPNYSSELNVNALELDDSALYLCASSFSRGQNGELFFGEGSRLTVL.

The chain employs TRBV6-2 or TRBV6-3 and TRBJ2-7; D not certain. CDR1 is MNHEY, CDR2 SVGEGT, per germline. V was cut by 5 bases and J by 3 bases, with 17 bases left in between. The CDR3 loop spans 15 amino acids. The CDR3 sequence is CASSQIVSRHYEQYF. CDR3 in DNA: TGTGCCAGCAGTCAGATTGTGTCCAGACACTACGAGCAGTACTTC.

V and J are TRBV29-1 and TRBJ2-5; possibly TRBD1 for D (6 bases). The CDR3 sequence is 11 residues long. Trimming shortened V by 7 bases and J by 5 bases, and 11 bases separated the two germline ends. Per germline, CDR1 SQVTM and CDR2 ANQGSEA. DNA of the CDR3: TGCAGCGGTGTACAGGGTGAGACCCAGTACTTC. Translated, it gives CSGVQGETQYF.

The chain has TRBV21-1 and TRBJ2-6; the table's D call, TRBD1, has no DNA check behind it. TRBV21-1 is an annotated pseudogene. There are 18 residues in the CDR3. The CDR3 DNA sequence: TGTGCCAGCAGGAGGGGCCGTAGGGGGATTAGTGGGGCCAACGTCCTGACTTTC. Its protein is CASRRGRRGISGANVLTF.

The V and J genes are TRBV25-1 and TRBJ1-1; D not resolved. The CDR3 length is 13 residues. Germline V gives CDR1 MGHDK, CDR2 SYGVNS. Between the trimmed V and J ends, which lost 2 bases and 12 bases, there was a span of 16 bases. Here the CDR3 reads CASSEGDLATTFF. DNA of the CDR3: TGTGCCAGCAGTGAAGGAGATTTAGCGACAACTTTCTTT.

The chain is built from TRBV19 and TRBJ2-1, with TRBD2 matching over 7 bases. The CDR3 spans 16 residues. Germline V lookup: CDR1 LNHDA, CDR2 SQIVND (reference sequence). Trimming cost V 7 bases and J 3 bases; bases outside gene matches: 12. The CDR3 reads CASTARESFVYNEQFF. The CDR3 coding sequence is TGTGCCAGTACCGCGCGGGAGTCCTTCGTCTACAATGAGCAGTTCTTC.

This chain links TRBV7-8 with TRBJ1-1; D is uncertain. V lost 2 bases and J 1 base, leaving 8 bases between the germline ends. The CDR3 is made up of 14 amino acids. CDR1 and CDR2 (germline): SGHVS, FQNEAQ. CDR3 bases: TGTGCCAGCAGCTTAACCCAGTCGAACACTGAAGCTTTCTTT. Residues: CASSLTQSNTEAFF.

The chain employs TRBV7-2 and TRBJ1-1, with 7 bases matching TRBD1. CDR3 length equals 14 residues. Germline CDR1 reads SGHTA; CDR2 reads FQGNSA. Germline trimming cut 5 bases from V and 1 base from J; bases unmatched to any gene: 4. The CDR3 here is CASSPNRGNTEAFF. In DNA form, the CDR3 reads TGTGCCAGCAGCCCGAACAGGGGGAACACTGAAGCTTTCTTT.

This chain connects TRBV7-2 to TRBJ2-7, with TRBD2 identical over 10 bases. From germline, CDR1 is SGHTA and CDR2 FQGNSA. The CDR3 runs 17 residues. With V trimmed by 5 bases and J by 5 bases, 15 bases remained unmatched. The CDR3 DNA sequence: TGTGCCAGCAGCGCCCGAACCGAACTAGCGGGAAGGAACGAGCAGTACTTC. Protein product: CASSARTELAGRNEQYF.

In DNA, the CDR3 is TGTGCCAGCAGTTTACTCCAGACAGAGGACGATTCACCCCTCCACTTT. This gives the protein CASSLLQTEDDSPLHF. This chain links TRBV28 with TRBJ1-6, with D possibly being TRBD1 (5 bases). The V end lost 2 bases, the J end lost 8 bases, and 16 bases lay between the germline ends. CDR3 length equals 16 residues. Germline V gene lookup returns CDR1 MDHEN and CDR2 SYDVKM.

The table lists this clone with a count of one. J is TRBJ1-2 and V is TRBV15; D might be TRBD1 (5 bases). Germline V CDR1 and CDR2: LNHNV, YYDKDF (reference sequence). The CDR3 has 15 residues. V was clipped by 5 bases and J by 4 bases, with 17 bases between them. This CDR3 reads CATSLRDGSFYGYTF. The CDR3 nucleotides are TGTGCCACCAGCCTGCGGGACGGCTCATTCTATGGCTACACCTTC.

The genes are TRBV4-3 and TRBJ1-1; no definite D call. The CDR3 totals 14 residues. Germline V lookup: CDR1 LGHNA, CDR2 YSLEER. Trimming took 0 bases from V and 4 from J, leaving 9 bases between them. Here the CDR3 reads CASSQDTRGTEAFF. CDR3 in DNA: TGCGCCAGCAGCCAAGATACGCGGGGCACTGAAGCTTTCTTT.

This clone was counted once. The V gene is TRBV6-5, the J gene TRBJ1-5; no reliable D call. CDR3 length: 15 amino acids. Trimming shortened V by 7 bases and J by 6 bases, and 19 bases separated the two germline ends. The germline CDR1 and CDR2 sequences are MNHEY and SVGAGI. CDR3 amino acids: CASTFSRAGGQPQHF. The CDR3 nucleotides read TGTGCCAGCACCTTCTCCCGAGCGGGTGGTCAGCCCCAGCATTTT.